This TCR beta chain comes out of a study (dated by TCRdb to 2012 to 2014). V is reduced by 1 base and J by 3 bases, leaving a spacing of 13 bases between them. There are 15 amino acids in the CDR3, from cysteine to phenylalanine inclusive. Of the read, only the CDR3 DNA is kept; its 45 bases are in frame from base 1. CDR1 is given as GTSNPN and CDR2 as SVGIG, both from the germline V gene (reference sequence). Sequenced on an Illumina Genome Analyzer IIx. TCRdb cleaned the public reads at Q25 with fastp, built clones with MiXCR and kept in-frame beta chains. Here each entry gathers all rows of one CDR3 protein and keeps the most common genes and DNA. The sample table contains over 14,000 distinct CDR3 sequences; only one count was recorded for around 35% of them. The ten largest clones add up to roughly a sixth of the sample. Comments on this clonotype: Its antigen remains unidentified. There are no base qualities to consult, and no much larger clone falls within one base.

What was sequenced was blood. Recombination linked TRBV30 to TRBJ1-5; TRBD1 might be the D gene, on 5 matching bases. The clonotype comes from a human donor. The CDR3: CAWSGKGLYNQPQHF. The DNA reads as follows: TGTGCCTGGAGTGGAAAGGGACTGTACAATCAGCCCCAGCATTTT.